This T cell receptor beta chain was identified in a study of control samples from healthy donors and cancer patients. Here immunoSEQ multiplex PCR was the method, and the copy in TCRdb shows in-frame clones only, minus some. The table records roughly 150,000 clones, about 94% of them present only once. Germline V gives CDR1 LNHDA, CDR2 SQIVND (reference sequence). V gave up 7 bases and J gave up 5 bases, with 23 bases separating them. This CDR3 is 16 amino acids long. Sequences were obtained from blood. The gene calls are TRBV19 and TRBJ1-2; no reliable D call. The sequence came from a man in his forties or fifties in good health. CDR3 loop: CASTTRDRSSTYGYTF. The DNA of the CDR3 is TGTGCCAGTACCACTCGCGACCGCAGTAGTACATATGGCTACACCTTC.